A single sample gave rise to the 22 T cell receptor beta chains below, sequenced in a study of beta chain features in type 1 diabetes. Isolated RNA was reverse transcribed in full, so expressed TCRB transcripts were sequenced. The repertoire was sequenced with immunoSEQ multiplex PCR; TCRdb's copy has only in-frame clones and lacks some. This table has about 350,000 clones, 15% to 20% appearing once. Sequencing input: naive CD4+ T cells from blood. The receptor source for this set is a woman between 18 and 29 years old in good health.

The table lists this clone with a few counts. The chain links TRBV29-1 to TRBJ1-2, with 7 bases identical to TRBD1. The V and J ends lost 6 bases and 3 bases, in that order; junction bases with no gene match: 7. The V gene's germline CDR1 is SQVTM and CDR2 ANQGSEA. This CDR3 spans 13 amino acids. Written as DNA, the CDR3 is TGCAGCGTGGCACAGGGGACTGACTATGGCTACACCTTC. This sequence encodes CSVAQGTDYGYTF.

This clone was seen a few times. The chain uses TRBV5-1 and TRBJ1-1; no clear D. The CDR3 has 14 residues. Deletions cut 4 bases from V and 1 base from J, with 11 bases between. Looked up from germline, CDR1 is SGHRS and CDR2 is YFSETQ. CDR3 amino acids: CASSGGPSNTEAFF. CDR3 sequence (DNA): TGCGCCAGCAGCGGCGGGCCCTCGAACACTGAAGCTTTCTTT. Full variable domain (rest looked up from reference TRBV5-1 and TRBJ1-1): KAGVTQTPRYLIKTRGQQVTLSCSPISGHRSVSWYQQTPGQGLQFLFEYFSETQRNKGNFPGRFSGRQFSNSRSEMNVSTLELGDSALYLCASSGGPSNTEAFFGQGTRLTVV.

This clone was observed a handful of times. This chain uses TRBV5-1 with TRBJ2-3, with TRBD2 as a possible D gene (5 bases). The germline gives CDR1 SGHRS, CDR2 YFSETQ. The V gene lost 5 bases and the J gene lost 0 bases, with 13 bases spanning the gap. The CDR3 loop spans 15 amino acids. The CDR3, as DNA: TGCGCCAGCAGACCCGGCGGGTGGAGCACAGATACGCAGTATTTT. Translation gives CASRPGGWSTDTQYF.

This clone was detected a few times. The CDR3 DNA reads as TGTGCCAGCAGCTTACGGACAGGGGCTGGGGCCAACGTCCTGACTTTC. Translated, it gives CASSLRTGAGANVLTF. The chain is built from TRBV11-2 and TRBJ2-6; TRBD1 matches at 9 bases. V gave up 2 bases and J gave up 2 bases; unmatched junction bases: 1. Germline V CDR1 and CDR2: SGHAT, FQNNGV. CDR3 length: 16 residues.

There are a few counts of this clone. The chain couples TRBV28 to TRBJ2-1; TRBD1 matches at 9 bases. The CDR3 has 14 amino acids. The germline V gene has CDR1 MDHEN and CDR2 SYDVKM. The ends lost 5 bases at V and 4 bases at J; junction bases unmatched: 3. The CDR3 loop reads CASSGQGPYNEQFF. The CDR3 coding sequence is TGTGCCAGCAGTGGACAGGGGCCTTACAATGAGCAGTTCTTC.

The chain couples TRBV5-1 to TRBJ1-2; D gene uncertain. Germline V lookup: CDR1 SGHRS, CDR2 YFSETQ. The CDR3 is made up of 14 amino acids. The germline V and J ends were trimmed by 3 bases and 4 bases, with 13 bases remaining between them. The CDR3: CASSSSAVAYGYTF. The DNA of the CDR3 is TGCGCCAGCAGCTCCAGTGCAGTCGCCTATGGCTACACCTTC.

The rearrangement joins TRBV5-4 to TRBJ2-1; D may be TRBD1 (6 bases). Germline assignment: CDR1 SGHNT and CDR2 YYREEE (reference sequence). The CDR3 sequence is 13 residues long. V gave up 4 bases and J gave up 7 bases, with 12 bases separating them. Written as DNA, the CDR3 is TGTGCCAGCAGCCTCCAGGGGATGAATGAGCAGTTCTTC. Translating it yields CASSLQGMNEQFF.

The chain is built from TRBV30 and TRBJ1-2; a weak D match, TRBD1 (6 bases). V lost 0 bases and J lost 5, with 10 bases in between. The CDR3 extends over 13 amino acids. Per the germline V gene, CDR1 is GTSNPN and CDR2 is SVGIG (reference sequence). The CDR3 loop is CAWSVQGDYGYTF. CDR3 sequence (DNA): TGTGCCTGGAGTGTACAGGGAGATTATGGCTACACCTTC.

This chain connects TRBV9 to TRBJ2-3, with 8 bases identical to TRBD2. The CDR3 length is 17 residues. Germline loops: CDR1 SGDLS, CDR2 YYNGEE. Trimming at V came to 0 bases and at J to 0 bases, leaving 6 bases not matched to a gene. The CDR3 nucleotides are TGTGCCAGCAGCGTAGGAATTAGCGGGGTGAGCACAGATACGCAGTATTTT. It is translated as CASSVGISGVSTDTQYF.

The genes are TRBV6-1 and TRBJ1-1, with D perhaps matching TRBD1 (5 bases). The V gene lost 6 bases and the J gene lost 0 bases, with 8 bases spanning the gap. Germline V CDR1 and CDR2: MNHNS, SASEGT. The CDR3 consists of 13 residues. CDR3 bases: TGTGCCAGCAGCCAAGGGGTGAACACTGAAGCTTTCTTT. This encodes CASSQGVNTEAFF.

This clone was detected once. This sequence joins TRBV19 and TRBJ2-1, with D unresolved. The V gene lost 2 bases and the J gene lost 8 bases, with 10 bases spanning the gap. The CDR3 runs to 13 residues. CDR1 and CDR2 from the germline V gene are LNHDA and SQIVND (reference sequence). For the CDR3, the DNA is TGTGCCAGTAGTATATTCGGTTCCGATGAGCAGTTCTTC. Amino acid sequence: CASSIFGSDEQFF.

This chain joins TRBV29-1 and TRBJ2-3; the D gene is possibly TRBD2 (6 bases). The germline V and J ends were trimmed by 6 bases and 2 bases, with 9 bases remaining between them. The germline gives CDR1 SQVTM, CDR2 ANQGSEA. This CDR3 has 12 residues. Here the CDR3 reads CSVERATDTQYF. The CDR3 nucleotides read TGCAGCGTCGAGCGGGCCACAGATACGCAGTATTTT.

This clone was seen a few times. In DNA form, the CDR3 reads TGCAGCGCCCGGGACTTTCACTACGAGCAGTACTTC. Residues: CSARDFHYEQYF. The rearrangement uses TRBV29-1 and TRBJ2-7; tentatively, D is TRBD2 (6 bases). Germline CDR1 SQVTM, CDR2 ANQGSEA. This CDR3 region has 12 residues. V dropped 7 bases and J dropped 3 bases, with 13 bases sitting between them.

V is TRBV29-1 and J is TRBJ2-1; D is perhaps TRBD2 (6 bases). The germline V gene has CDR1 SQVTM and CDR2 ANQGSEA. V dropped 5 bases and J dropped 0 bases, with 14 bases sitting between them. This CDR3 region has 15 residues. CDR3 in DNA: TGCAGCGTTTCCGGGGGAGAAGACTCCTACAATGAGCAGTTCTTC. As protein: CSVSGGEDSYNEQFF.

V is TRBV19 and J is TRBJ1-2; 7 nucleotides align to TRBD1. J was trimmed by 6 bases and V by 8 bases; bases with no gene match: 15. Germline V gene lookup returns CDR1 LNHDA and CDR2 SQIVND (reference sequence). The CDR3 sequence is 15 residues long. The CDR3 nucleotides are TGTGCCAGTGCGACAGGGCCCTCCTCTAGGGATGGCTACACCTTC. It specifies CASATGPSSRDGYTF.

The gene calls are TRBV11-2 and TRBJ1-1; the D is unclear. The CDR3 totals 14 residues. Germline lookup yields CDR1 SGHAT and CDR2 FQNNGV. V lost 4 bases to trimming and J lost 1 base, with 10 bases between them. The CDR3 DNA sequence: TGTGCCAGCAGCTCCCGGGTTAAGAACACTGAAGCTTTCTTT. This codes for CASSSRVKNTEAFF.

The rearrangement links TRBV2 to TRBJ1-2, with 7 bases matching TRBD1. The CDR3 loop spans 13 amino acids. The V gene end was trimmed by 10 bases and the J gene end by 6 bases; junction bases not matched to a gene: 11. Germline V gene data show CDR1 as SNHLY and CDR2 as FYNNEI. CDR3 region: CATGGDRVHGYTF. The CDR3 DNA is TGTGCCACTGGGGGAGACAGGGTCCATGGCTACACCTTC.

In this sample, this clone turned up a few times. The rearrangement joins TRBV5-1 to TRBJ2-4; 9 bases align to TRBD1. The length of the CDR3 is 14 residues. Germline V gene sequence: CDR1 SGHRS, CDR2 YFSETQ. V lost 4 bases, J lost 6 bases, and 5 bases stayed unmatched. CDR3 region: CASSPLGQGNIQYF. As DNA, the CDR3 is TGCGCCAGCAGCCCGCTGGGACAGGGAAACATTCAGTACTTC.

This chain links TRBV5-1 with TRBJ2-7, with D tentatively TRBD1 (6 bases). Germline-derived CDR1 and CDR2 are SGHRS and YFSETQ. The V and J ends lost 0 bases and 4 bases respectively, with 11 bases between them. CDR3 size: 14 residues. The CDR3 sequence: CASSLDRALYEQYF. CDR3 nucleotide sequence: TGCGCCAGCAGCTTGGACAGGGCCTTATACGAGCAGTACTTC.

This clone appeared a few times. The V gene is TRBV30, the J gene TRBJ2-1; D is possibly TRBD1 (6 bases). Looked up from germline, CDR1 is GTSNPN and CDR2 is SVGIG (reference sequence). V lost 5 bases and J 4 bases, leaving 12 bases between the germline ends. The length of the CDR3 is 13 residues. CDR3 nucleotides: TGTGCCTGGCGCCGGGACACTTACAATGAGCAGTTCTTC. Protein sequence: CAWRRDTYNEQFF.

This chain uses TRBV19 with TRBJ1-2; TRBD1 matches 7 bases. The trim removed 9 bases at V and 6 bases at J, leaving 7 bases unmatched. Germline CDR1 and CDR2: LNHDA and SQIVND (reference sequence). The CDR3 runs 12 residues. CDR3 loop: CASQGDGNGYTF. DNA for the CDR3: TGTGCCAGCCAGGGGGACGGTAATGGCTACACCTTC.

The J gene is TRBJ2-7, the V gene TRBV29-1; 7 bases are a match to TRBD1. CDR1 and CDR2 (germline): SQVTM, ANQGSEA. With V trimmed by 6 bases and J by 5 bases, 4 bases remained unmatched. CDR3 size: 11 residues. The CDR3 DNA follows: TGCAGCGTCGCAACAGGGGACGAGCAGTACTTC. This translates into CSVATGDEQYF.